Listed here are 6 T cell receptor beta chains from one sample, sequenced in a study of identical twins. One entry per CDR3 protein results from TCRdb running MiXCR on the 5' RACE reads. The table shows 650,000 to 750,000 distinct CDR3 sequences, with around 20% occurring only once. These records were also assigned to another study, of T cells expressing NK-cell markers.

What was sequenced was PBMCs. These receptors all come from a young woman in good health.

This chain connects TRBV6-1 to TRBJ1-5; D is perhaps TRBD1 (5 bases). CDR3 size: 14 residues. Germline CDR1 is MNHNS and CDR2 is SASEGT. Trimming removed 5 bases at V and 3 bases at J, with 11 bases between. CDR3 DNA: TGTGCCAGCAGTAATAGACAGCCCAATCAGCCCCAGCATTTT. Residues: CASSNRQPNQPQHF.

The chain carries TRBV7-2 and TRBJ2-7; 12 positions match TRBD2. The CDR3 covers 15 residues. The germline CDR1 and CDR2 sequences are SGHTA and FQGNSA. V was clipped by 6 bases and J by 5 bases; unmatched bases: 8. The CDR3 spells CASSPTSGSIHEQYF. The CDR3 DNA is TGTGCCAGCAGTCCGACTAGCGGGAGTATCCACGAGCAGTACTTC.

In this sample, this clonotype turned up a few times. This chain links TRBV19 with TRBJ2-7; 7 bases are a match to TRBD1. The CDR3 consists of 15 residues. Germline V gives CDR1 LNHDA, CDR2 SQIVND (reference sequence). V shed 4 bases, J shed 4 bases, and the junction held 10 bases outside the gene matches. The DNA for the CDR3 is TGTGCCAGTAGTACACCTAACAGGGGCGGTTACGAGCAGTACTTC. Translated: CASSTPNRGGYEQYF. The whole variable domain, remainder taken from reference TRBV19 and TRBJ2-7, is DGGITQSPKYLFRKEGQNVTLSCEQNLNHDAMYWYRQDPGQGLRLIYYSQIVNDFQKGDIAEGYSVSREKKESFPLTVTSAQKNPTAFYLCASSTPNRGGYEQYFGPGTRLTVT.

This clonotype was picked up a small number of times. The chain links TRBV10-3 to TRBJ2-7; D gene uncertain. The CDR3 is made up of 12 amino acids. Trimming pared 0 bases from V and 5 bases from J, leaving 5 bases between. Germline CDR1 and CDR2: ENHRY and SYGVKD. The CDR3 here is CAISESMHEQYF. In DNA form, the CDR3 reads TGTGCCATCAGTGAGTCGATGCACGAGCAGTACTTC.

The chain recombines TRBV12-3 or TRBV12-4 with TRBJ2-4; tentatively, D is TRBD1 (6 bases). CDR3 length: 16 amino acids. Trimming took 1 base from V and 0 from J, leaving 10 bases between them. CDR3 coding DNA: TGTGCCAGCAGTTTAGGGACAGTTTTAGCCAAAAACATTCAGTACTTC. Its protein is CASSLGTVLAKNIQYF.

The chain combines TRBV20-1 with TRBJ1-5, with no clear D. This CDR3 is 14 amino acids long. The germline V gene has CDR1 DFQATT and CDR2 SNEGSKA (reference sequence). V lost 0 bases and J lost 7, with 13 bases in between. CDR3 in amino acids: CSARDQEGQQPQHF. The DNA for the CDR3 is TGCAGTGCTAGAGATCAGGAGGGTCAACAGCCCCAGCATTTT.